The clone carrying this TCR beta chain was seen at least ten times. Time point in this sample: healthy volunteer bleed at 6 weeks. The starting material, unfractionated whole blood, was used for total RNA extraction. The data originate from a study of human T cells and chemical hapten exposure. Study background: Per-sample TCR yields varied mainly from small pooled library volume differences.

The CDR3 runs to 18 residues. The V gene end was trimmed by 2 bases and the J gene end by 2 bases; junction bases not matched to a gene: 12. Germline V lookup: CDR1 MNHEY, CDR2 SVGAGI. TCRdb reprocessed the RACE reads with MiXCR, giving one entry per CDR3 protein. This sample yields about 47,000 distinct CDR3 sequences, of which 3.7% are seen a single time; 5% to 7% belongs to the top ten. This receptor was obtained from a human donor in good health. Some clones in this sample may be carry-over from other donors' samples. This rearrangement joins TRBV6-5 to TRBJ2-3; 8 nucleotides line up with TRBD2. Material: whole blood. The DNA for the CDR3 is TGTGCCAGCAGTTACCCCAACGCAGCGGGAGAGGTCACAGATACGCAGTATTTT. Translating gives CASSYPNAAGEVTDTQYF.